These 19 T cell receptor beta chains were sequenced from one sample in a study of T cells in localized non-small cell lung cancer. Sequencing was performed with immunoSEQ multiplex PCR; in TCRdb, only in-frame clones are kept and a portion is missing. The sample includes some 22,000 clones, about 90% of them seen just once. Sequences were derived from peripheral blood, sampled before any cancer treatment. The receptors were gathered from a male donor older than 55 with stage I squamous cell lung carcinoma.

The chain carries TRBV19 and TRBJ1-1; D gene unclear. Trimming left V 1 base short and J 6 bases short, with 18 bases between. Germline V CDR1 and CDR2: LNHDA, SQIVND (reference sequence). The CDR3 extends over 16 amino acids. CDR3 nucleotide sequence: TGTGCCAGTAGTATAGGGCCTGGAGCTGAGTTCTCTGAAGCTTTCTTT. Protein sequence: CASSIGPGAEFSEAFF. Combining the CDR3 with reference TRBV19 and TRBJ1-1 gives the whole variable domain DGGITQSPKYLFRKEGQNVTLSCEQNLNHDAMYWYRQDPGQGLRLIYYSQIVNDFQKGDIAEGYSVSREKKESFPLTVTSAQKNPTAFYLCASSIGPGAEFSEAFFGQGTRLTVV.

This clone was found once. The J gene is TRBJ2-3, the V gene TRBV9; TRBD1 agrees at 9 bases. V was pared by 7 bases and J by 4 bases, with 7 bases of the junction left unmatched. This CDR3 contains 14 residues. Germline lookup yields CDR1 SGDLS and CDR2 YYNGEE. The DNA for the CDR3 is TGTGCCAGCGGAGGGACAGGGAACGCAGATACGCAGTATTTT. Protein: CASGGTGNADTQYF.

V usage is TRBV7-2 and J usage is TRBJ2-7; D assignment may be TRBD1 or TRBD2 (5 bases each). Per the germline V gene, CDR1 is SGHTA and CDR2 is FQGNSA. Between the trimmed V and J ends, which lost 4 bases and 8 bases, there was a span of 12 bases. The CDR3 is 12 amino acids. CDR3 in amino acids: CASSSTPGQQYF. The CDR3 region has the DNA TGTGCCAGCAGCTCAACTCCGGGACAGCAGTACTTC.

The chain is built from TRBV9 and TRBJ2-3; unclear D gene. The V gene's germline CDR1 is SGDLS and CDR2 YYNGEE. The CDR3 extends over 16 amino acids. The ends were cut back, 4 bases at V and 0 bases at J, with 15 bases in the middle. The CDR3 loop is CASSFGPNLSTDTQYF. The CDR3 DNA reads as TGTGCCAGCAGCTTCGGACCGAATCTTAGCACAGATACGCAGTATTTT.

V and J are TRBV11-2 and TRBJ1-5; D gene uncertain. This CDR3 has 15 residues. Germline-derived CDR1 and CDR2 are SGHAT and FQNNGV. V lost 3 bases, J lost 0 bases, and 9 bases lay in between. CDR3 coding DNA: TGTGCCAGCAGCTTGCACAGTTATAGCAATCAGCCCCAGCATTTT. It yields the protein CASSLHSYSNQPQHF.

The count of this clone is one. The DNA for the CDR3 is TGCGCCAGCAGCTTGAGGGGCGGATTGACGTACAATGAGCAGTTCTTC. Protein sequence: CASSLRGGLTYNEQFF. The chain joins TRBV5-1 to TRBJ2-1; weak D call: TRBD1 (5 bases). V gave up 1 base and J gave up 4 bases, with 15 bases separating them. This CDR3 contains 16 residues. The germline CDR1 and CDR2 sequences are SGHRS and YFSETQ.

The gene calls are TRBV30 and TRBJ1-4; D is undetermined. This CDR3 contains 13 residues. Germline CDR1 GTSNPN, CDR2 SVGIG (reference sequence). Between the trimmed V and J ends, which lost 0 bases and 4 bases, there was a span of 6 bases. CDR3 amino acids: CAWSVRFNEKLFF. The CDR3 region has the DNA TGTGCCTGGAGTGTACGATTTAATGAAAAACTGTTTTTT. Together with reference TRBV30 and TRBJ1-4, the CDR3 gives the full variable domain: SQTIHQWPATLVQPVGSPLSLECTVEGTSNPNLYWYRQAAGRGLQLLFYSVGIGQISSEVPQNLSASRPQDRQFILSSKKLLLSDSGFYLCAWSVRFNEKLFFGSGTQLSVL.

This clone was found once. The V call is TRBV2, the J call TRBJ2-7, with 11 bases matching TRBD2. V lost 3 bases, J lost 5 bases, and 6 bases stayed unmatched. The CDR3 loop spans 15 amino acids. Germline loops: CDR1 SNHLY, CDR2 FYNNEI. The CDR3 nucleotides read TGTGCCAGCAGTGATATACTAGCGGGGGACGACGAGCAGTACTTC. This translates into CASSDILAGDDEQYF.

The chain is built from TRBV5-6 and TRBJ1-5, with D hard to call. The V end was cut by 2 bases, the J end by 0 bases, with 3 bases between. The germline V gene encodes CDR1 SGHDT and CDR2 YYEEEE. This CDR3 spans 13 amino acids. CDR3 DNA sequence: TGTGCCAGCAGCTTCGGTAGCAATCAGCCCCAGCATTTT. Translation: CASSFGSNQPQHF.

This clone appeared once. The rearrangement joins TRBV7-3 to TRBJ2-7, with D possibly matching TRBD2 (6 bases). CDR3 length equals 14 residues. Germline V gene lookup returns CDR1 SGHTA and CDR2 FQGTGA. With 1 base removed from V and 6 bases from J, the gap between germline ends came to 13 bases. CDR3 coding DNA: TGTGCCAGCAGCTTAATCGGGGTCGGGGGCGAGCAGTACTTC. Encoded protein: CASSLIGVGGEQYF.

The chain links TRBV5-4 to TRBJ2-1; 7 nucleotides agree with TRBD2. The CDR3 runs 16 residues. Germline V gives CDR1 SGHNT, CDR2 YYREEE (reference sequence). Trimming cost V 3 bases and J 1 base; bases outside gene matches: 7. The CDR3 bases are TGTGCCAGCAGCTCACCAGCGGGACCTTCCTACAATGAGCAGTTCTTC. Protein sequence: CASSSPAGPSYNEQFF.

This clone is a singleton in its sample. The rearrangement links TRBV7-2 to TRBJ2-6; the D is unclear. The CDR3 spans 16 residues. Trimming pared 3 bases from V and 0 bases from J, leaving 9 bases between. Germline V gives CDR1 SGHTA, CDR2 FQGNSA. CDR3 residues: CASSLSRDSGANVLTF. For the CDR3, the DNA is TGTGCCAGCAGCTTGAGCCGAGACTCTGGGGCCAACGTCCTGACTTTC.

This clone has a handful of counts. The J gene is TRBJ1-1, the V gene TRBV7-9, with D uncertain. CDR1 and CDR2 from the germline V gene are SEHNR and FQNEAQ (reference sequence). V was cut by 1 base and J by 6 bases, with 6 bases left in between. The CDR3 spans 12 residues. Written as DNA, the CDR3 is TGTGCCAGCAGCTTAGGACCTCCTGAAGCTTTCTTT. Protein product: CASSLGPPEAFF. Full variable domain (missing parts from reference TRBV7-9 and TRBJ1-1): DTGVSQNPRHKITKRGQNVTFRCDPISEHNRLYWYRQTLGQGPEFLTYFQNEAQLEKSRLLSDRFSAERPKGSFSTLEIQRTEQGDSAMYLCASSLGPPEAFFGQGTRLTVV.

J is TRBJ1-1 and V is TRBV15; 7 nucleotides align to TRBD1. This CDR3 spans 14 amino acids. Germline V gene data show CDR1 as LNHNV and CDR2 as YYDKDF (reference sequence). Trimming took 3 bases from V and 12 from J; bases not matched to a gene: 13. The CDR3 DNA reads TGTGCCACCAGCAGGCAAACCGGGACAGCCCAATCTTTCTTT. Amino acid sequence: CATSRQTGTAQSFF. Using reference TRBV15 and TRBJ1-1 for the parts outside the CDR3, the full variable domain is DAMVIQNPRYQVTQFGKPVTLSCSQTLNHNVMYWYQQKSSQAPKLLFHYYDKDFNNEADTPDNFQSRRPNTSFCFLDIRSPGLGDTAMYLCATSRQTGTAQSFFGQGTRLTVV.

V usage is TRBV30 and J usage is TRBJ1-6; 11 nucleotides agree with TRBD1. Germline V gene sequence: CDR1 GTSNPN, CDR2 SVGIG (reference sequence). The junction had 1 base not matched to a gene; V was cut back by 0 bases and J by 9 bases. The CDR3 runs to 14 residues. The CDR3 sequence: CAWSVGTGGSPLHF. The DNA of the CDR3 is TGTGCCTGGAGTGTAGGGACAGGGGGTTCACCCCTCCACTTT.

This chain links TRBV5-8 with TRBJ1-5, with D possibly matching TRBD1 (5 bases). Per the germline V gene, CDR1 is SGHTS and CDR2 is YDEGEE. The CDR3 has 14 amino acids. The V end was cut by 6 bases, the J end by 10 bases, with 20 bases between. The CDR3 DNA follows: TGTGCCAGCACCTCGGGAGGGGCCCCTTCTCCCCAGCATTTT. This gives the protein CASTSGGAPSPQHF.

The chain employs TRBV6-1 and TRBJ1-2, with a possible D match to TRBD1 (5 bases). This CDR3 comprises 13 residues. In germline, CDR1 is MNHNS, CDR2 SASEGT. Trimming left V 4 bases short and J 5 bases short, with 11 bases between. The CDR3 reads CASSAGLGYGYTF. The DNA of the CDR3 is TGTGCCAGCAGTGCAGGGCTAGGGTATGGCTACACCTTC.

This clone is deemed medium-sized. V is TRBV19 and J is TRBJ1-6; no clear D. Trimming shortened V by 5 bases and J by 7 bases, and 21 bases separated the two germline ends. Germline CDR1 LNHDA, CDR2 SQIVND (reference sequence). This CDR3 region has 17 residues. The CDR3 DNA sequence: TGTGCCAGTAGTCAACCTCCGGGATCCCAAGTGAATTCACCCCTCCACTTT. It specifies CASSQPPGSQVNSPLHF. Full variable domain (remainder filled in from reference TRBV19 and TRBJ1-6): DGGITQSPKYLFRKEGQNVTLSCEQNLNHDAMYWYRQDPGQGLRLIYYSQIVNDFQKGDIAEGYSVSREKKESFPLTVTSAQKNPTAFYLCASSQPPGSQVNSPLHFGNGTRLTVT.

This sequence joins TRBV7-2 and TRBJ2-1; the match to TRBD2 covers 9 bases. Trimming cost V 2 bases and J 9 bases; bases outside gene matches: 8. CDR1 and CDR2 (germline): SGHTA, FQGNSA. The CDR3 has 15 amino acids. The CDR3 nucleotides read TGTGCCAGCAGCTTAAGCCTAGCGGGATCGGCTGAGCAGTTCTTC. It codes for CASSLSLAGSAEQFF.